Sequencing of this T cell receptor (beta chain) was carried out in a study of blood T cell repertoires in COVID-19. Repertoires were generated with immunoSEQ multiplex PCR, while TCRdb's copy carries only in-frame clones and drops some. The data hold 40,000 to 50,000 clones, with roughly 84% observed a single time. This TCR came from a human donor in a cohort sampled during active COVID-19. The sequenced sample consisted of peripheral blood.

The CDR3 is CASSLRDRGLYSGANVLTF. The CDR3, as DNA: TGTGCCAGCAGCCTCCGGGACAGGGGGTTGTACTCTGGGGCCAACGTCCTGACTTTC. The chain has TRBV3-1 (or the pseudogene TRBV3-2) and TRBJ2-6; 11 bases agree with TRBD1. CDR3 length equals 19 residues. J lost 0 bases, V lost 4 bases, and 8 bases had no gene match. Germline CDR1 and CDR2: LGHDT and YNNKEL (reference sequence).